This TCR beta chain was sequenced for a study of shared T cell receptors in the human thymus (dated by TCRdb to the early 2020s). Describing the broader study: The study examined how self-reactive, shared T-cell receptor alpha chains are generated in the human thymus.

Comments on this clone: Its antigen is currently not known. No quality values exist for individual bases; no much larger clone is one base distant.

Counted from cysteine to phenylalanine, this CDR3 has 15 amino acids. Only the CDR3 region is kept as DNA, spanning 45 bases read in frame from base 1. The junction shows trimming of 5 bases on V and 5 bases on J, plus 16 bases between the germline ends. CDR1 and CDR2 (MNHEY, SMNVEV) derive from the germline V gene (reference sequence). The library was prepared using the immunoSEQ multiplex PCR assay. Entries here come from immuneACCESS through TCRdb and include only in-frame sequences with V and J called. Some clones fail to appear in such tables; in the studies checked, an unresolved V gene covers under half of the shortfall, and the cause of the remainder is unknown. This sample holds some 700,000 clones; approximately 87% were observed only once. Jointly, the top ten make up 0.0095% to 0.012% of the sample. These records were also assigned to another study, of human thymus T cells. The second study, in turn, reports: The donors were immunologically healthy infants in Finland who had open corrective cardiac surgery for congenital heart defects. The thymus tissue came from surgical resects taken out during corrective cardiac surgery. V and J gene segment usage appeared biased in both thymic and peripheral blood repertoires. Highly overlapping thymic TCR repertoires among unrelated individuals were reported in the related research. The study characterized TCR alpha and beta repertoires from about 8 infant thymus samples and a few related peripheral blood samples. Donor ages ranged from about 7 to 244 days, and the cohort comprised roughly six male and two female infants. After being mechanically released from the tissue, thymocytes were kept at -70 degrees C in pellets of roughly 9.5-31 million cells. A QIAsymphony instrument was used to extract genomic DNA from frozen cell pellets. The immunoSEQ multiplex PCR assay was used to amplify the TCRB and TCRAD loci from a standardized quantity of quality-controlled genomic DNA. The amplicons spanned the V(D)J region and were long enough to cover the CDR3 and allow V and J genes to be identified. The amplicons were sequenced on an Illumina platform via the commercial immunoSEQ service. Primer bias and sequencing errors were corrected as previously described, and TCRAD and TCRB definitions were based on the IMGT database. The repertoires were analysed using immunoSEQ Analyzer 3.0 and VDJTools for basic statistics, V/J segment usage, diversity estimates, rarefaction and pairwise overlap. Chao1, ChaoE, Efron-Thisted, Shannon and inverse Simpson indices were used to estimate diversity, which was also estimated on datasets down-sampled to the smallest sample. For repertoire overlap, CDR3 nucleotide sequence, V gene and J gene had to match strictly, and clustering was done by Jaccard-based multidimensional scaling. On average, thymus samples gave 650,000 to 850,000 unique TCRB clonotypes, whereas blood samples gave approximately 84,000.

The V gene is TRBV27 and the J gene is TRBJ2-1, with TRBD1 tentatively as D gene (6 bases match). The sequenced sample was thymocytes. This TCR was sampled from a boy in the first two years of life with a congenital heart defect. Donor details come from another sample of the same person, matched by shared clones. The sequenced DNA is TGTGCCAGCAGTGGTGACAGGAGAAACGACAATGAGCAGTTCTTC. Its translation reads: CASSGDRRNDNEQFF.